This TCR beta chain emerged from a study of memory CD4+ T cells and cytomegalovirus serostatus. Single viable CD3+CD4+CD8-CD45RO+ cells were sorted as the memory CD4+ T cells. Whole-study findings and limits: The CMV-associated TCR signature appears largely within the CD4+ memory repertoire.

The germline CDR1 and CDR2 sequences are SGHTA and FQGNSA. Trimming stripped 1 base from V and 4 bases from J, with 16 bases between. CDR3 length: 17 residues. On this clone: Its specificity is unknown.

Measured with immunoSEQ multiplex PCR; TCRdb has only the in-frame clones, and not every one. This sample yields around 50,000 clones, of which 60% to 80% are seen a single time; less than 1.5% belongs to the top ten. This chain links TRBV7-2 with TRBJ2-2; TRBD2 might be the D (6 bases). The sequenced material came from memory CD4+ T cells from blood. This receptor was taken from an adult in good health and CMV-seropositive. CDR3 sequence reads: CASSLVWIQEGTGELFF. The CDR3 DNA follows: TGTGCCAGCAGCTTAGTGTGGATCCAGGAGGGCACCGGGGAGCTGTTTTTT.